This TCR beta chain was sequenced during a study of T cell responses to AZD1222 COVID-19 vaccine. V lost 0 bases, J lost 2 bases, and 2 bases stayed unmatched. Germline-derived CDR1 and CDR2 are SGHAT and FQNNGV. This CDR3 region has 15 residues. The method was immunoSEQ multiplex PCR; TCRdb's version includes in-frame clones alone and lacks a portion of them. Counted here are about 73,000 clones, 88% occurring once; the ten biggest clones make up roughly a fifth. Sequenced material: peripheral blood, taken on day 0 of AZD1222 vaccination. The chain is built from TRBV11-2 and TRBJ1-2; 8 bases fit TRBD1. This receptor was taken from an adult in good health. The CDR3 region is CASSLDTGGNYGYTF. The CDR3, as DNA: TGTGCCAGCAGCTTAGATACAGGGGGGAACTATGGCTACACCTTC.